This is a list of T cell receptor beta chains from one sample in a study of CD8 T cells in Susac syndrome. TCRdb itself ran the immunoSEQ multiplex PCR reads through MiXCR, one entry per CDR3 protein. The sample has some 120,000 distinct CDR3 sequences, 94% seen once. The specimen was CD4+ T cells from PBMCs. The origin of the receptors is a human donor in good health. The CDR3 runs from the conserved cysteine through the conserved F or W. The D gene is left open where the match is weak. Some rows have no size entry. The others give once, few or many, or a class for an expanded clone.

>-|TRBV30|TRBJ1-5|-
CAWSQGTLSKGPQHF
TGTGCCTGGAGCCAGGGGACGTTGAGCAAGGGGCCCCAGCATTTT
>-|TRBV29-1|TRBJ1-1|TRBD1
CSVTRTGANTEAFF
TGCAGCGTAACGAGGACAGGGGCAAACACTGAAGCTTTCTTT
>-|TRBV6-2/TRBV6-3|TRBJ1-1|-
CASSYSTAGVNTEAFF
TGTGCCAGCAGTTACTCGACGGCGGGGGTGAACACTGAAGCTTTCTTT
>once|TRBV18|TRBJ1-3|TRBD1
CASSPNSGQGAGGNTIYF
TGTGCCAGCTCACCAAATTCCGGACAGGGGGCAGGAGGAAACACCATATATTTT
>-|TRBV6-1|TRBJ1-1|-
CASSIEGSTEAFF
TGTGCCAGCAGCATCGAGGGGAGCACTGAAGCTTTCTTT
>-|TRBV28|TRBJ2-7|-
CASSSPTSDRRF
TGTGCCAGCAGTTCCCCGACAAGTGACCGTCGCTTC
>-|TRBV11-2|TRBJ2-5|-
CASSSVGLAEETQYF
TGTGCCAGCAGCTCTGTCGGTCTAGCCGAAGAGACCCAGTACTTC
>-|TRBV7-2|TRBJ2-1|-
CASSLLGFGGGQFF
TGTGCCAGCAGCTTATTAGGTTTCGGAGGGGGGCAGTTCTTC
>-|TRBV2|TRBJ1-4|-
CASNEAFGEKLFF
TGTGCCAGCAACGAGGCCTTTGGTGAAAAACTGTTTTTT
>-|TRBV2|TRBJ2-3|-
CASSEEGSSTDTQYF
TGTGCCAGCAGTGAAGAGGGCAGCTCCACAGATACGCAGTATTTT
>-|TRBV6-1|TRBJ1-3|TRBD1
CASRTFVGQGISGNTIYF
TGTGCCAGCAGGACATTCGTTGGACAGGGAATCTCTGGAAACACCATATATTTT
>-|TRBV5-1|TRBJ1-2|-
CASSLGLSGQYGYTF
TGCGCCAGCAGCTTGGGGTTGAGTGGGCAGTATGGCTACACCTTC
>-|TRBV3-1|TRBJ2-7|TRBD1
CASSQGQGRSEQYF
TGTGCCAGCAGCCAGGGACAGGGGCGGTCCGAGCAGTACTTC
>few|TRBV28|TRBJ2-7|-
CASSLDIYEQYF
TGTGCCAGCAGTTTAGACATCTACGAGCAGTACTTC
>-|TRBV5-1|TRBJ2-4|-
CASSLQGTGNIQYF
TGCGCCAGCAGCTTACAGGGGACTGGGAACATTCAGTACTTC
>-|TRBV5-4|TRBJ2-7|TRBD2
CASSWGGRQFEQYF
TGTGCCAGCAGCTGGGGGGGACGGCAGTTCGAGCAGTACTTC
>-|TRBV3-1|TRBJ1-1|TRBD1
CASSQTGDTEAFF
TGTGCCAGCAGCCAGACAGGGGACACTGAAGCTTTCTTT
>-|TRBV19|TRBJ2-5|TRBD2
CASSYGRASETQYF
TGTGCCAGTAGTTACGGGAGGGCCTCAGAGACCCAGTACTTC
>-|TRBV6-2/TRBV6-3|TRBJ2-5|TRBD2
CASSFAGTTQETQYF
TGTGCCAGCAGTTTCGCCGGGACTACCCAAGAGACCCAGTACTTC
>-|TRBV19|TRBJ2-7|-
CASSGEQLTSYEQYF
TGTGCCAGTAGTGGGGAACAACTGACGTCCTACGAGCAGTACTTC
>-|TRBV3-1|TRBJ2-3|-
CASSQDSGDGTDTQYF
TGTGCCAGCAGCCAAGATTCCGGGGACGGCACAGATACGCAGTATTTT
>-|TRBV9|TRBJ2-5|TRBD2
CASSDGLAGGETQYF
TGTGCCAGCAGCGACGGCCTAGCGGGCGGAGAGACCCAGTACTTC
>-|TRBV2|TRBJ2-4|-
CASSGPSGKNIQYF
TGTGCCAGCTCTGGGCCCTCGGGGAAAAACATTCAGTACTTC
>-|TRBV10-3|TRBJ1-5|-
CAISEGHPNQPQHF
TGTGCCATCAGTGAGGGTCACCCAAATCAGCCCCAGCATTTT
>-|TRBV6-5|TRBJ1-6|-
CASSSSGVNSPLHF
TGTGCCAGCAGTTCATCAGGGGTCAATTCACCCCTCCACTTT
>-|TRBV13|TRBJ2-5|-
CASSTPARDLGGETQYF
TGTGCCAGCAGCACCCCTGCCCGGGACCTGGGGGGAGAGACCCAGTACTTC
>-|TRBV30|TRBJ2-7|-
CAWSTDFYEQYF
TGTGCCTGGAGCACAGACTTCTACGAGCAGTACTTC
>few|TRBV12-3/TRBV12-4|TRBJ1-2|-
CASSLGGSGYTF
TGTGCCAGCAGTTTGGGGGGCTCTGGCTACACCTTC
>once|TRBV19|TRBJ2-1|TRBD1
CASRATGEALYNEQFF
TGTGCCAGTAGAGCGACAGGGGAGGCCCTCTACAATGAGCAGTTCTTC
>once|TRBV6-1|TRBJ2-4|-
CASSPLGGRLAKNIQYF
TGTGCCAGCAGCCCCTTGGGGGGCCGGCTAGCCAAAAACATTCAGTACTTC
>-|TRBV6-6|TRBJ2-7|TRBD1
CASSYLSPDRGHEQYF
TGTGCCAGCAGTTACTTATCCCCTGACAGGGGGCACGAGCAGTACTTC
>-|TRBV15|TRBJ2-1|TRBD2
CATSRGSGRGNEQFF
TGTGCCACCAGCAGAGGAAGCGGGAGGGGAAATGAGCAGTTCTTC
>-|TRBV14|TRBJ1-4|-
CASSQARRNNEKLFF
TGTGCCAGCAGCCAAGCCCGACGGAATAATGAAAAACTGTTTTTT
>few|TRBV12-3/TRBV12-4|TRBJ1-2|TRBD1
CASSSGTVYGYTF
TGTGCCAGCAGTTCCGGGACAGTCTATGGCTACACCTTC
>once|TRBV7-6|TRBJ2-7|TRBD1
CASSLAGTGSREQYF
TGTGCCAGCAGCCTCGCCGGGACAGGGTCGAGGGAGCAGTACTTC
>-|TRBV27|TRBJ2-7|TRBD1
CASSLGRTGFEQYF
TGTGCCAGCAGTTTGGGTAGGACAGGGTTCGAGCAGTACTTC
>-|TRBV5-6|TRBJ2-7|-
CASSLGESYEQYF
TGTGCCAGCAGCTTGGGGGAATCCTACGAGCAGTACTTC
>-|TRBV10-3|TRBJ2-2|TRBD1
CAISNSQGAGELFF
TGTGCCATCAGTAACTCACAGGGGGCCGGGGAGCTGTTTTTT
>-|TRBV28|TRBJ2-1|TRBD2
CASSLELAISEQFF
TGTGCCAGCAGTTTAGAACTAGCGATCAGTGAGCAGTTCTTC
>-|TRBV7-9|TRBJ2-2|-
CASSGPQGSTGELFF
TGTGCCAGCAGCGGTCCGCAGGGATCCACCGGGGAGCTGTTTTTT
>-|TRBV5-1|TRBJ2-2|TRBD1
CASSFGTVTGELFF
TGCGCCAGCAGCTTCGGGACAGTCACCGGGGAGCTGTTTTTT
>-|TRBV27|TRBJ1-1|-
CASSSLSKEGPAEAFF
TGTGCCAGCAGCAGTTTATCAAAGGAGGGACCGGCTGAAGCTTTCTTT
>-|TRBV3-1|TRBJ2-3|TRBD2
CASSRSGSADTQYF
TGTGCCAGCAGCCGTAGCGGGAGTGCAGATACGCAGTATTTT
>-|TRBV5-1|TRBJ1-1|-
CASKWSGDTEAFF
TGCGCCAGCAAGTGGAGTGGGGACACTGAAGCTTTCTTT
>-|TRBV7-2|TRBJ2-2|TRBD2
CASSSRGAGGPSGTGELFF
TGTGCCAGCAGCTCCCGAGGAGCGGGAGGGCCGTCCGGCACCGGGGAGCTGTTTTTT
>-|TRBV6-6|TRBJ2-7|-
CASSPTYYEQYF
TGTGCCAGCAGTCCCACGTATTACGAGCAGTACTTC
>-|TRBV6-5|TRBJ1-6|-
CASSYSEGEDSPLHF
TGTGCCAGCAGTTACTCGGAGGGGGAGGATTCACCCCTCCACTTT
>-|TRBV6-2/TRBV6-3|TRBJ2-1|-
CASSYGPSSYNEQFF
TGTGCCAGCAGTTACGGACCGAGCTCCTACAATGAGCAGTTCTTC
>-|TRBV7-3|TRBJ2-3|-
CASSLGTFGGDTQYF
TGTGCCAGCAGCCTCGGGACTTTTGGGGGAGATACGCAGTATTTT
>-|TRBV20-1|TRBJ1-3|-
CSALQGNGNTIYF
TGCAGTGCTTTACAGGGAAATGGAAACACCATATATTTT
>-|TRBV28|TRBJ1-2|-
CASSFGGDNYGYTF
TGTGCCAGCAGCTTCGGAGGGGATAACTATGGCTACACCTTC
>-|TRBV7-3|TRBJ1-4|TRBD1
CASSRTGRGEKLFF
TGTGCCAGCAGTAGGACAGGGAGAGGAGAAAAACTGTTTTTT
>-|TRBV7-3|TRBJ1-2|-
CASSSGTGNYGYTF
TGTGCCAGCAGCTCCGGGACGGGAAACTATGGCTACACCTTC
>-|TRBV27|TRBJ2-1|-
CASSPPHYNEQFF
TGTGCCAGCAGTCCCCCCCATTACAATGAGCAGTTCTTC
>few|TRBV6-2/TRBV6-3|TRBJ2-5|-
CASRDLVWTQYF
TGTGCCAGCCGGGACTTGGTGTGGACCCAGTACTTC
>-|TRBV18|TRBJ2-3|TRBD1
CASSPTGSDTQYF
TGTGCCAGCTCACCGACAGGGTCAGATACGCAGTATTTT
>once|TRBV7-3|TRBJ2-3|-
CASSLMGGLTDTQYF
TGTGCCAGCAGCTTAATGGGAGGACTCACAGATACGCAGTATTTT
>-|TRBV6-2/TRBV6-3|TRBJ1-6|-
CASCPTRNNSPLHF
TGTGCCAGCTGTCCTACGCGGAATAATTCACCCCTCCACTTT